This T cell receptor beta chain emerged from a study of vaccination and CD4 T cells after COVID-19. For the study at large: Nasal swab PCR had detected SARS-CoV-2 in convalescent patients, under ten mild and one severe. Each person enrolled got two BNT162b2 or mRNA-1273 vaccine doses.

This clonotype was counted only a few times. Its specificity is unknown. The CDR3 has 19 amino acids. V was pared by 0 bases and J by 0 bases, with 12 bases of the junction left unmatched. Per germline, CDR1 DFQATT and CDR2 SNEGSKA (reference sequence). Study-level results: Convalescent patients showed a median around 88% of reactive clones that were seen only post-vaccination.

Noted treatment: roughly 10-day PBMC culture with coronavirus spike peptide pools or control peptides (ViraFEST assay). Sequencing of the DNA from cultured CD4+ T cells was carried out with the Oncomine TCR Beta short-read assay. In TCRdb, the PCR reads were re-called with MiXCR into one record per CDR3 protein. The sample contains 20,000 to 25,000 distinct CDR3 sequences, about 56% of which appear only once. The rearrangement uses TRBV20-1 and TRBJ2-1; 9 positions agree with TRBD2. Specimen: CD4+ T cells from blood, cultured in vitro. The source of this sequence is a human donor who had recovered from COVID-19. This chain's CDR3 is CSARDRASGKTLSYNEQFF. The CDR3 nucleotides are TGCAGTGCTAGAGATCGGGCTAGCGGGAAAACCCTCTCCTACAATGAGCAGTTCTTC.